One and the same sample provided the 12 T cell receptor beta chains below, sequenced in a study of identical twins. TCRdb re-derived calls from the 5' RACE reads in MiXCR, one entry per CDR3 protein. This sample has hundreds of thousands of distinct CDR3 sequences, with about 18% found just once. These data were also reused for a study on T cells expressing NK-cell markers.

Material for sequencing was PBMCs. These receptors all stem from a woman aged 18-29 years in good health.

This clonotype was picked up many times. The J gene is TRBJ1-4, the V gene TRBV3-1; D remains ambiguous. This CDR3 region has 16 residues. The V and J ends lost 6 bases and 7 bases respectively, with 21 bases between them. Germline V gene lookup returns CDR1 LGHDT and CDR2 YNNKEL (reference sequence). The CDR3 region is CASRHLHASPPEKLFF. CDR3 DNA sequence: TGTGCCAGCAGACACCTACACGCTTCACCCCCTGAAAAACTGTTTTTT. Drawing the rest from reference TRBV3-1 and TRBJ1-4, the complete variable domain is DTAVSQTPKYLVTQMGNDKSIKCEQNLGHDTMYWYKQDSKKFLKIMFSYNNKELIINETVPNRFSPKSPDKAHLNLHINSLELGDSAVYFCASRHLHASPPEKLFFGSGTQLSVL.

In this sample, this clonotype turned up many times. CDR3 residues: CSAQRPLSGDTQYF. CDR3 bases: TGCAGTGCCCAGAGACCCCTAAGTGGAGATACGCAGTATTTT. The J gene is TRBJ2-3, the V gene TRBV20-1; D ambiguous. The germline V gene has CDR1 DFQATT and CDR2 SNEGSKA (reference sequence). Trimming shortened V by 6 bases and J by 5 bases, and 18 bases separated the two germline ends. This CDR3 has 14 residues.

This clonotype was seen a few times. The V and J genes are TRBV10-3 and TRBJ2-7, with D perhaps given as TRBD1 or TRBD2 (5 bases each). V lost 3 bases to trimming and J lost 4 bases, with 7 bases between them. This CDR3 has 12 residues. CDR1 ENHRY and CDR2 SYGVKD come from the germline V gene. CDR3 loop: CAISDWGYEQYF. The CDR3 DNA is TGTGCCATCAGTGATTGGGGGTACGAGCAGTACTTC.

V gene TRBV18 combines with J gene TRBJ1-2, with D possibly being TRBD1 (6 bases). Trimming took 3 bases from V and 6 from J, leaving 14 bases between them. The CDR3 has 14 amino acids. Germline-derived CDR1 and CDR2 are KGHSH and LQKENI. The CDR3 nucleotides are TGTGCCAGCTCACCCTTTAGGGGACATAATGGCTACACCTTC. As protein: CASSPFRGHNGYTF.

This clonotype has only a few counts. This sequence joins TRBV12-3 or TRBV12-4 and TRBJ2-3; D ambiguous. CDR3 length: 16 amino acids. Trimming cost V 5 bases and J 0 bases, with 15 bases left between them. Here the CDR3 reads CASSPLYGASTDTQYF. The CDR3 DNA is TGTGCCAGCAGTCCTCTGTACGGTGCTAGCACAGATACGCAGTATTTT.

This clonotype was seen a few times. The genes are TRBV12-3 or TRBV12-4 and TRBJ2-6, with D possibly TRBD2 on 5 matching bases. The CDR3 spans 14 residues. Between the trimmed V and J ends, which lost 6 bases and 3 bases, there was a span of 9 bases. The CDR3 sequence: CASSLRGGANVLTF. The CDR3 nucleotides read TGTGCCAGCAGCCTCCGGGGTGGGGCCAACGTCCTGACTTTC.

This clonotype was found a few times. CDR3 DNA sequence: TGTGCCAGCAGCCATCTCGACAGGGTTAACACTGAAGCTTTCTTT. Translated: CASSHLDRVNTEAFF. The chain couples TRBV3-1 to TRBJ1-1; the match to TRBD1 covers 7 bases. Germline V gene lookup returns CDR1 LGHDT and CDR2 YNNKEL (reference sequence). The length of the CDR3 is 15 residues. Trimming at V came to 3 bases and at J to 2 bases, leaving 6 bases not matched to a gene.

V and J are TRBV5-6 and TRBJ2-1; 8 positions match TRBD2. V lost 4 bases and J lost 8; bases outside the gene matches: 8. The germline CDR1 and CDR2 sequences are SGHDT and YYEEEE. The CDR3 is 14 amino acids. The CDR3: CASSPGLGIDEQFF. Here the CDR3 DNA reads TGTGCCAGCAGCCCGGGACTAGGAATTGATGAGCAGTTCTTC.

The chain has TRBV2 and TRBJ2-2; 9 nucleotides align to TRBD2. The CDR3 runs to 18 residues. Unmatched junction bases numbered 14, after V lost 5 bases and J lost 4 bases. The germline V gene has CDR1 SNHLY and CDR2 FYNNEI. DNA of the CDR3: TGTGCCAGCAGTCTTATCACAATAGCGGGAGCGGGCACCGGGGAGCTGTTTTTT. Translation gives CASSLITIAGAGTGELFF.

This sequence joins TRBV5-1 and TRBJ2-3; the match to TRBD1 covers 8 bases. Germline trimming cut 4 bases from V and 4 bases from J; bases unmatched to any gene: 2. CDR3 length equals 13 residues. The V gene's germline CDR1 is SGHRS and CDR2 YFSETQ. The CDR3 DNA reads as TGCGCCAGCAGCGGGACAGGACCAGATACGCAGTATTTT. This gives the protein CASSGTGPDTQYF.

This clonotype turned up a few times. The chain recombines TRBV12-3 or TRBV12-4 with TRBJ2-1, with 9 bases aligning to TRBD1. V lost 4 bases to trimming and J lost 7 bases; unmatched junction nucleotides: 5. CDR3 length: 14 amino acids. As DNA, the CDR3 is TGTGCCAGCAGTTATGGGGGGACAGGGAATGAGCAGTTCTTC. This translates into CASSYGGTGNEQFF.

This clonotype was seen a handful of times. The gene calls are TRBV20-1 and TRBJ1-1, with a possible D match to TRBD1 (5 bases). V was pared by 3 bases and J by 4 bases, with 15 bases between. Germline V lookup: CDR1 DFQATT, CDR2 SNEGSKA (reference sequence). CDR3 length equals 14 residues. The CDR3 here is CSASPGSVSTEAFF. CDR3 bases: TGCAGTGCTAGCCCAGGGTCAGTAAGCACTGAAGCTTTCTTT.